The 10 T cell receptor beta chains below were found in one sample sequenced in a study of beta chain features in type 1 diabetes. Antigens of these TCRs are unknown. Expressed TCRB transcripts were sequenced after all isolated RNA was converted to cDNA. The data were produced by immunoSEQ multiplex PCR, yet TCRdb's version contains in-frame clones alone and is incomplete. The sample records 680,000 or so clones, about an eighth being singletons. Study conclusions and caveats: Shortening of TCRB CDR3s, moderate but significant, appeared in all four CD4+ subsets of Type 1 diabetes patients.

The sequencing input was naive CD4+ T cells from blood. Every receptor here comes from a man aged 18-30 years with type 1 diabetes.

This clone was counted only a few times. This chain connects TRBV4-1 to TRBJ2-7; D perhaps matches TRBD2 (7 bases). The CDR3 runs 12 residues. The V gene lost 3 bases and the J gene lost 6 bases, with 9 bases spanning the gap. Germline V gene data show CDR1 as MGHRA and CDR2 as YSYEKL. In DNA form, the CDR3 reads TGCGCCAGCAGCCAGGGGGGGCTCGAGCAGTACTTC. It encodes CASSQGGLEQYF.

The V and J genes are TRBV7-2 and TRBJ2-3; D gene unclear. The CDR3 totals 14 residues. Trimming removed 5 bases at V and 2 bases at J, with 11 bases between. CDR1 is SGHTA, CDR2 FQGNSA, per germline. The DNA of the CDR3 is TGTGCCAGCAGCCCAGGACCTTTCACAGATACGCAGTATTTT. The encoded protein is CASSPGPFTDTQYF. Full variable domain (outside the CDR3, taken from reference TRBV7-2 and TRBJ2-3): GAGVSQSPSNKVTEKGKDVELRCDPISGHTALYWYRQSLGQGLEFLIYFQGNSAPDKSGLPSDRFSAERTGGSVSTLTIQRTQQEDSAVYLCASSPGPFTDTQYFGPGTRLTVL.

CDR3 amino acids: CSVTGTASSYNEQFF. CDR3 sequence (DNA): TGCAGCGTTACCGGGACCGCGAGCTCCTACAATGAGCAGTTCTTC. This sequence joins TRBV29-1 and TRBJ2-1; the D call may be TRBD1 or TRBD2 (5 bases each). The germline V gene has CDR1 SQVTM and CDR2 ANQGSEA. The CDR3 spans 15 residues. Trimming removed 5 bases from V and 0 bases from J, with 14 bases in between.

The rearrangement links TRBV30 to TRBJ2-7; D perhaps matches TRBD1 (5 bases). This CDR3 is 13 amino acids long. The V end was cut by 6 bases, the J end by 2 bases, with 14 bases between. Germline V gives CDR1 GTSNPN, CDR2 SVGIG (reference sequence). DNA for the CDR3: TGTGCCTGTCCTCGCGCAGGGCCCTACGAGCAGTACTTC. Translated, it gives CACPRAGPYEQYF.

The chain employs TRBV6-1 and TRBJ2-7, with 8 bases that match TRBD2. The CDR3 length is 15 residues. V was pared by 7 bases and J by 0 bases, with 8 bases of the junction left unmatched. Germline V gene lookup returns CDR1 MNHNS and CDR2 SASEGT. CDR3 sequence reads: CASIRAGASSYEQYF. The CDR3 bases are TGTGCCAGCATCCGAGCGGGGGCCAGCTCCTACGAGCAGTACTTC.

This clone occurred a few times. The genes are TRBV29-1 and TRBJ2-7, with 8 bases fitting TRBD1. The CDR3 runs to 13 residues. Germline lookup yields CDR1 SQVTM and CDR2 ANQGSEA. V dropped 8 bases and J dropped 2; count of bases not matched to a gene: 8. The chain's CDR3 is CSWATGDPYEQYF. The CDR3 DNA is TGCAGCTGGGCGACAGGGGACCCCTACGAGCAGTACTTC.

The chain uses TRBV7-9 and TRBJ1-1; no clear D gene. The CDR3 length is 14 residues. Trimming took 2 bases from V and 4 from J, leaving 11 bases between them. The germline CDR1 and CDR2 sequences are SEHNR and FQNEAQ (reference sequence). The CDR3 DNA reads TGTGCCAGCAGCTTATACAGCACCACCACTGAAGCTTTCTTT. Translating gives CASSLYSTTTEAFF.

CDR3 protein: CASSPKGAETQYF. DNA for the CDR3: TGTGCCAGCTCACCAAAGGGTGCAGAGACCCAGTACTTC. The chain carries TRBV18 and TRBJ2-5; D gene uncertain. V was trimmed by 2 bases and J by 4 bases, leaving 8 bases between them. The CDR3 length is 13 residues. Germline CDR1 is KGHSH and CDR2 is LQKENI.

This clone was seen a handful of times. Other DNA sequences in this specimen translate into the identical CDR3. The chain recombines TRBV27 with TRBJ2-7, with unresolved D. The CDR3 has 11 residues. Trimming stripped 8 bases from V and 2 bases from J, with 7 bases between. Per germline, CDR1 MNHEY and CDR2 SMNVEV (reference sequence). CDR3 nucleotides: TGTGCCAGCCGGGCAGCCTACGAGCAGTACTTC. Its translation: CASRAAYEQYF.

This clone has just a few counts. This chain joins TRBV4-1 and TRBJ1-4; weak D call: TRBD1 (5 bases). Germline assignment: CDR1 MGHRA and CDR2 YSYEKL. The ends were cut back, 1 base at V and 2 bases at J, with 8 bases in the middle. The CDR3 runs 15 residues. The CDR3 here is CASSQVSGTNEKLFF. The CDR3 bases are TGCGCCAGCAGCCAAGTGTCAGGGACTAATGAAAAACTGTTTTTT.